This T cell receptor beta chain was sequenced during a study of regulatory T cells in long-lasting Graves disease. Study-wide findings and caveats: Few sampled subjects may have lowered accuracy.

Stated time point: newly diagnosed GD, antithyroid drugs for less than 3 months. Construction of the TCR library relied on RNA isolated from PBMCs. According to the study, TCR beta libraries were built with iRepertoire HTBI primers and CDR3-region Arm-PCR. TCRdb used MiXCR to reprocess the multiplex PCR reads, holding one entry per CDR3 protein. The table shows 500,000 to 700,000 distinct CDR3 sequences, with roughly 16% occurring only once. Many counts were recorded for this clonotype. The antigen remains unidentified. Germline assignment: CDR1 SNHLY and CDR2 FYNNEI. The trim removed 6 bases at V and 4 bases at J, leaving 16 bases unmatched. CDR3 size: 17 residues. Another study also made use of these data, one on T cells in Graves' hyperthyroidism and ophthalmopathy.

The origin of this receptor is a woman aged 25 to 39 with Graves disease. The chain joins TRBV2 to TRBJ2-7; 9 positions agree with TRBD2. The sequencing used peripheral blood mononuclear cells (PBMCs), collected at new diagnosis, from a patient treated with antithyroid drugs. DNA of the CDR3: TGTGCCAGCAGCCGATTAGTGGTAGCGGGAGATCGATACGAGCAGTACTTC. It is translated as CASSRLVVAGDRYEQYF.